This record covers a single T cell receptor beta chain. Its cognate antigen is unknown. This sample is drawn from a study of shared clonotypes between healthy human individuals. Study outcomes and limitations: Among several donors, roughly 5% of naive CD4 clonotypes were found in common. Clonotype sharing among the donors was expected to vary with sequencing depth.

Authors' methods: Filtering of immunoSEQ junctional sequences could not match full-length read filtering. Generated by immunoSEQ multiplex PCR, the TCRdb table keeps only in-frame clones and is missing some. For V, J and clone size, that table is used; D and trimming come from the DNA. The sample lists around 2.1 million clones, approximately 94% occurring once. Terminally differentiated effector memory CD45RA+ cells were excluded from the naive CD8 cells, which were CD45RO-negative and positively selected for CCR7. The V end was cut by 6 bases, the J end by 3 bases, with 15 bases between. CDR3 length: 15 amino acids. Germline V gene lookup returns CDR1 MNHEY and CDR2 SVGAGI.

The receptor was isolated from a man aged 18 to 29 in good health. Some clones in this sample may be carry-over from other donors' samples. The chain couples TRBV6-5 to TRBJ2-1, with a weak D call TRBD2 (5 bases). Source material: naive CD8+ T cells from PBMCs. The CDR3: CASRGRGESYNEQFF. The CDR3 DNA is TGTGCCAGCAGGGGTCGGGGAGAAAGCTACAATGAGCAGTTCTTC.